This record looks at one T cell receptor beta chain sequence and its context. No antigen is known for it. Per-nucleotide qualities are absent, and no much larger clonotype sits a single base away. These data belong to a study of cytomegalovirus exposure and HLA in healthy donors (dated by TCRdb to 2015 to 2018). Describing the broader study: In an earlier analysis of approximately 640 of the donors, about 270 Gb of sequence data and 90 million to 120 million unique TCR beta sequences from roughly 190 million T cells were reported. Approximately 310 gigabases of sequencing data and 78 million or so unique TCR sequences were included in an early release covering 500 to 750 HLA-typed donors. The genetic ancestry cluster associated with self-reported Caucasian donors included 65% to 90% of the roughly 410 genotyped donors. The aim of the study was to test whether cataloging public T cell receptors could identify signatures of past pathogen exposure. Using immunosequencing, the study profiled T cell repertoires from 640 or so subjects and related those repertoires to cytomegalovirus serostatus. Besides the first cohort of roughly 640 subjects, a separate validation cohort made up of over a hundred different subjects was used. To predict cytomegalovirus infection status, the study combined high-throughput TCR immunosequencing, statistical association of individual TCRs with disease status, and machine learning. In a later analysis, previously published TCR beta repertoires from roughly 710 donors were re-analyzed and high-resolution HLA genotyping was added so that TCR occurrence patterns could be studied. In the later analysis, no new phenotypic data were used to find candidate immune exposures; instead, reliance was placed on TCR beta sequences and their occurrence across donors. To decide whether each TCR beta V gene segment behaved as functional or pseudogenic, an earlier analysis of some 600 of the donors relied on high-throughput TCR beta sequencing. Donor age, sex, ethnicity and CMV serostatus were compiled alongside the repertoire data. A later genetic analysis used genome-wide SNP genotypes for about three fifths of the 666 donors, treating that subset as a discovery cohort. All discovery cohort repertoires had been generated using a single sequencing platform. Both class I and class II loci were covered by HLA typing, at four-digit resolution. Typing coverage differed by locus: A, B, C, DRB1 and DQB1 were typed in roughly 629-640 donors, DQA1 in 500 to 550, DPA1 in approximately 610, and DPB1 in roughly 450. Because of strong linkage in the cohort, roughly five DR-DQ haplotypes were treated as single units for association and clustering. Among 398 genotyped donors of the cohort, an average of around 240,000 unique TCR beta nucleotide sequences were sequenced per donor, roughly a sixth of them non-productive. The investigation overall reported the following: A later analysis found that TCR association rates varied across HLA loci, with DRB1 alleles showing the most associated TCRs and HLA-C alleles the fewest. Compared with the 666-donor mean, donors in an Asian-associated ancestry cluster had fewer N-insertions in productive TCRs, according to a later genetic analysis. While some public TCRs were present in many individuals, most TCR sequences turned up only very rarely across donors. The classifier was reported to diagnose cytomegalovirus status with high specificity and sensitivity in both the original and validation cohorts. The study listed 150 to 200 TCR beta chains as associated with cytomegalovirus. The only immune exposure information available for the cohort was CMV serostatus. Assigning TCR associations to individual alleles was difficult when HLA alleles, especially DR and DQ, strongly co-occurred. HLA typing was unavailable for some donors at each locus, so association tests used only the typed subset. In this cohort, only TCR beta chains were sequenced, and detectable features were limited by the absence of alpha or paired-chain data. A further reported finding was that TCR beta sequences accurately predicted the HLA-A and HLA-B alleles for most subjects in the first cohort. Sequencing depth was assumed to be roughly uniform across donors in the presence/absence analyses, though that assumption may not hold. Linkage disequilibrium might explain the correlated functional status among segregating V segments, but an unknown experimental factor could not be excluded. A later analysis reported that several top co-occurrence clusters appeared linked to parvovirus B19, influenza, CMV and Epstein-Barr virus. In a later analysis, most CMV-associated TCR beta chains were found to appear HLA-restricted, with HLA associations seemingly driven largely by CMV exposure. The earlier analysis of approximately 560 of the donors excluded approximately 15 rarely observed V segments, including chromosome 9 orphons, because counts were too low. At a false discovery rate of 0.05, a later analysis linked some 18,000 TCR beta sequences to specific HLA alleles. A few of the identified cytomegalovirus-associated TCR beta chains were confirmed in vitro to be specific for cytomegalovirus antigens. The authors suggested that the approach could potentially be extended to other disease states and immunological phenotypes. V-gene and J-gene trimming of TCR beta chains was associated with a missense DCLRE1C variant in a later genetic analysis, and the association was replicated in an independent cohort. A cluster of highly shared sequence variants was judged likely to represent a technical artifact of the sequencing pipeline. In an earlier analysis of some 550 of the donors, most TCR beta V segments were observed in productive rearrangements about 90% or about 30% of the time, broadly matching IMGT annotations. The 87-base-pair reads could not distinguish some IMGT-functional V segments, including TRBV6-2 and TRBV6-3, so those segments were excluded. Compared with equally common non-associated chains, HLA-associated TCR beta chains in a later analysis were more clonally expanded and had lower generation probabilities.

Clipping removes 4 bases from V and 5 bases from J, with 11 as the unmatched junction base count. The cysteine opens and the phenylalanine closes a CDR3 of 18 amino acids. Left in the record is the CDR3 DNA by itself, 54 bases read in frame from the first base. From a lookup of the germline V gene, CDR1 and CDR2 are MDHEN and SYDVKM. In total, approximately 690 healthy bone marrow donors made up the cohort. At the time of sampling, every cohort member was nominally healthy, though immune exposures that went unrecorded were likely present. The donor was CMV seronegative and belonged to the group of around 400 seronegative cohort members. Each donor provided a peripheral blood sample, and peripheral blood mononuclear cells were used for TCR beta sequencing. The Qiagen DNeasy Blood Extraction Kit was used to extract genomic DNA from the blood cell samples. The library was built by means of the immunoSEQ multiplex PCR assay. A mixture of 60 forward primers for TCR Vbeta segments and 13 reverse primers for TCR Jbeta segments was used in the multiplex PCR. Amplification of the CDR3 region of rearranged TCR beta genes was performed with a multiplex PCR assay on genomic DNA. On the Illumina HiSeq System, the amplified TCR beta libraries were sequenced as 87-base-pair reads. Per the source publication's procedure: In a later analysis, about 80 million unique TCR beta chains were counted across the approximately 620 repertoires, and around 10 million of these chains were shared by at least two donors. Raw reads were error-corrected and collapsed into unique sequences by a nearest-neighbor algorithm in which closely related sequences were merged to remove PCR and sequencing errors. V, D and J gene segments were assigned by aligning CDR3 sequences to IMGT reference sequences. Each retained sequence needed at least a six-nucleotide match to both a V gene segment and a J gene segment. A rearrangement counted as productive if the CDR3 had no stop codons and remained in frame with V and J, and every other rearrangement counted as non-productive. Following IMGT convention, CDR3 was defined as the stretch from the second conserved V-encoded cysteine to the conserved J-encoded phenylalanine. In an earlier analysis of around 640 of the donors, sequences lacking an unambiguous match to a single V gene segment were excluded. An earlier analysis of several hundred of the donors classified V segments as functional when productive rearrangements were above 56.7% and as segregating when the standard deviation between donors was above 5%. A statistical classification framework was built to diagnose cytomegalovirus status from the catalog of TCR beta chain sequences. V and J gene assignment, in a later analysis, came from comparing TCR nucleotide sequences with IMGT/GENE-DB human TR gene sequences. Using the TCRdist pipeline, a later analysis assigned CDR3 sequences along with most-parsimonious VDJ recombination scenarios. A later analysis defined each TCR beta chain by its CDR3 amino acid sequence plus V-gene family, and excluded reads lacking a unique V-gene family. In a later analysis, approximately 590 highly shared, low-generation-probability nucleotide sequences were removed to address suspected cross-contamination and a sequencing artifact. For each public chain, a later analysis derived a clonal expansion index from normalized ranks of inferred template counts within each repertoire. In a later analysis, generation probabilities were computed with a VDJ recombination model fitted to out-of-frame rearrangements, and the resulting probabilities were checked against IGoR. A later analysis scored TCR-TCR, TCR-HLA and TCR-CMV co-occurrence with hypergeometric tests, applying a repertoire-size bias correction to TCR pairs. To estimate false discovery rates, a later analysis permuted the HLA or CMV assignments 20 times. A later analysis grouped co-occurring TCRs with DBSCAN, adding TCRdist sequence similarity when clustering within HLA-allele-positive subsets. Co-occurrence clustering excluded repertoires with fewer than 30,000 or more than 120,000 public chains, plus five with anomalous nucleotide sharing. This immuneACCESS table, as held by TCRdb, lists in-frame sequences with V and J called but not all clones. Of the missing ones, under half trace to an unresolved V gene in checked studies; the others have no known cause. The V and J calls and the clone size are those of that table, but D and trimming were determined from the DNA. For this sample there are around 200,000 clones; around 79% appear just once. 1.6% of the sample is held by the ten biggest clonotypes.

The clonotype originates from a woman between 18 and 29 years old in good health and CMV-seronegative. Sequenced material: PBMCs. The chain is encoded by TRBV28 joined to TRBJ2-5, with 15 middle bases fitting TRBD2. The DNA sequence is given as TGTGCCAGCAGTTCCCCGGGACTAGCGGGGGGAGGGGTGGAGACCCAGTACTTC. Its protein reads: CASSSPGLAGGGVETQYF.